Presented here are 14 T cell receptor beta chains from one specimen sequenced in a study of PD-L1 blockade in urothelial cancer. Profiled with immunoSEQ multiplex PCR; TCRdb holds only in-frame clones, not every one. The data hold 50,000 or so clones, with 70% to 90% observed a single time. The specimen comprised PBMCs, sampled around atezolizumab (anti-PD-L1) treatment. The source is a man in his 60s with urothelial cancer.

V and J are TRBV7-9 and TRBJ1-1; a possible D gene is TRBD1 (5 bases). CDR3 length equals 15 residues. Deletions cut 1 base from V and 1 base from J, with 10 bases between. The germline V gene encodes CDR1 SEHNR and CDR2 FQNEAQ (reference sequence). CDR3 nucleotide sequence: TGTGCCAGCAGCTTAGGCGGGGGAGAGAACACTGAAGCTTTCTTT. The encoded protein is CASSLGGGENTEAFF.

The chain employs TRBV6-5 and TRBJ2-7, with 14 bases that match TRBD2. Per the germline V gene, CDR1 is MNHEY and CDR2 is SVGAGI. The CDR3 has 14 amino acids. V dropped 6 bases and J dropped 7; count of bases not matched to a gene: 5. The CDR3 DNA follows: TGTGCCAGCAGCCCGGGACTAGCGGGGGCTGAGCAGTACTTC. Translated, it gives CASSPGLAGAEQYF.

In DNA, the CDR3 is TGTGCCAGCAGCCTAGGGACATCGCCACGCGAGCAGTACTTC. This translates into CASSLGTSPREQYF. V is TRBV5-4 and J is TRBJ2-7; weak D call: TRBD1 (6 bases). The CDR3 is made up of 14 amino acids. The V gene's germline CDR1 is SGHNT and CDR2 YYREEE (reference sequence). The V and J ends lost 4 bases and 6 bases respectively, with 17 bases between them.

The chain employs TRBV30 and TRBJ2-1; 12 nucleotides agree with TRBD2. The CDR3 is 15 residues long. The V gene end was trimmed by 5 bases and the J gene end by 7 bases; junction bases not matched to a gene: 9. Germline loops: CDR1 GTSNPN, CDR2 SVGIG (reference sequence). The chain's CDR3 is CAWSPTSGGWNEQFF. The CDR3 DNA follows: TGTGCCTGGTCGCCGACTAGCGGGGGATGGAATGAGCAGTTCTTC.

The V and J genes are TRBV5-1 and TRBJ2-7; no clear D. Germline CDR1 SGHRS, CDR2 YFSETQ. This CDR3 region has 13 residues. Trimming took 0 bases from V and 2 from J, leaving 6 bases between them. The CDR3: CASSLGLTYEQYF. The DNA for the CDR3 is TGCGCCAGCAGCTTGGGACTCACCTACGAGCAGTACTTC. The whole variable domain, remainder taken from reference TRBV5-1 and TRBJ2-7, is KAGVTQTPRYLIKTRGQQVTLSCSPISGHRSVSWYQQTPGQGLQFLFEYFSETQRNKGNFPGRFSGRQFSNSRSEMNVSTLELGDSALYLCASSLGLTYEQYFGPGTRLTVT.

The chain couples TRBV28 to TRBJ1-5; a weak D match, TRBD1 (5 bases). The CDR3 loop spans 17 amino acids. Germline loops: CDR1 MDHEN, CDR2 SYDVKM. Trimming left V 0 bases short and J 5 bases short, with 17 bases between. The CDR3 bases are TGTGCCAGCAGTTTATGGGACACAAAAAAGGTACATCAGCCCCAGCATTTT. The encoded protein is CASSLWDTKKVHQPQHF.

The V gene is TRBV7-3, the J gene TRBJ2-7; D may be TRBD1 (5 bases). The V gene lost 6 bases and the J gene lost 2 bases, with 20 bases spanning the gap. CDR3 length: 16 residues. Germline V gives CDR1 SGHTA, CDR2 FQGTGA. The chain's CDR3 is CASRYKVQDPTYEQYF. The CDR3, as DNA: TGTGCCAGCAGGTATAAGGTACAGGACCCAACCTACGAGCAGTACTTC.

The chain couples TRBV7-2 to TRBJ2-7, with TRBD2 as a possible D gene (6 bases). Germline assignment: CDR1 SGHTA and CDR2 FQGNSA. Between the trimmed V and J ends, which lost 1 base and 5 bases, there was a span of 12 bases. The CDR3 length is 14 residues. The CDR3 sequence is CASSLGFGGNEQYF. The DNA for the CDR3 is TGTGCCAGCAGCTTAGGGTTTGGCGGGAACGAGCAGTACTTC. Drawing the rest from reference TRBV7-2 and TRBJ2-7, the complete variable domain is GAGVSQSPSNKVTEKGKDVELRCDPISGHTALYWYRQSLGQGLEFLIYFQGNSAPDKSGLPSDRFSAERTGGSVSTLTIQRTQQEDSAVYLCASSLGFGGNEQYFGPGTRLTVT.

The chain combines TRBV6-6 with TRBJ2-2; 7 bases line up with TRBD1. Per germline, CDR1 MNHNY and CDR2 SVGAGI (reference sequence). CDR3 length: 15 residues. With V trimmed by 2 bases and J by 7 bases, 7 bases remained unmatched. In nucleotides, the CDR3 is TGTGCCAGCAGTTACGGGCAGGGGGAAGGCGGGGAGCTGTTTTTT. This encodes CASSYGQGEGGELFF.

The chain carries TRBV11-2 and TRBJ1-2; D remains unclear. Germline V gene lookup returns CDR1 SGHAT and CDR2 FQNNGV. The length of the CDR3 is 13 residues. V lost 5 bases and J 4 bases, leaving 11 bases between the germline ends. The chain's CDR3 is CASSVRITYGYTF. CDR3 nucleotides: TGTGCCAGCAGCGTGCGTATAACCTATGGCTACACCTTC.

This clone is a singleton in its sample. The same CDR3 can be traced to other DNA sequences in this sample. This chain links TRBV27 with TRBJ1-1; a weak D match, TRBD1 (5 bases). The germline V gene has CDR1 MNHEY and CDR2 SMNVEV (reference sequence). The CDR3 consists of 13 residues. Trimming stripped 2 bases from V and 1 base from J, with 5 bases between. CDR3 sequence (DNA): TGTGCCAGCAGTTTAGACAGGAACACTGAAGCTTTCTTT. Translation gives CASSLDRNTEAFF.

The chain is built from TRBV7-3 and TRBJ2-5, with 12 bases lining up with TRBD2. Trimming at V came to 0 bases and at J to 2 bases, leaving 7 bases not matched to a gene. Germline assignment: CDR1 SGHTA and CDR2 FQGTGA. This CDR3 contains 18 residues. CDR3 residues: CASSLTSGLAGQQETQYF. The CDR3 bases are TGTGCCAGCAGCTTAACTTCCGGACTAGCGGGGCAACAAGAGACCCAGTACTTC.

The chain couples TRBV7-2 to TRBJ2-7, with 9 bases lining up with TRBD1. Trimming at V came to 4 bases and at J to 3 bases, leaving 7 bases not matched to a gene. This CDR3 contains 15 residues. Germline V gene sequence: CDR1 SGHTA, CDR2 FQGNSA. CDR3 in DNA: TGTGCCAGCAGCTCGATCGGGACAGGGTTCTACGAGCAGTACTTC. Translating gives CASSSIGTGFYEQYF.

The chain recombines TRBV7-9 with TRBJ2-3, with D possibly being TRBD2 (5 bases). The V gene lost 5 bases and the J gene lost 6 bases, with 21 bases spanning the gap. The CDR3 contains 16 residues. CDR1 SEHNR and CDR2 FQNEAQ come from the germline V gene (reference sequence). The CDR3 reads CASSLHTSEVVDTQYF. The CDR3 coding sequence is TGTGCCAGCAGCCTCCATACTAGTGAGGTCGTGGATACGCAGTATTTT.